This TCR beta chain was retrieved from a study of CD8 T cells in ankylosing spondylitis. This clonotype was recorded many times. Via MiXCR, TCRdb re-called the 5' RACE reads, giving one row per CDR3 protein. The profile shows 100,000 to 150,000 distinct CDR3 sequences, around 9.7% of them singletons. V was cut by 4 bases and J by 5 bases, with 16 bases left in between. Per germline, CDR1 SGDLS and CDR2 YYNGEE. The CDR3 extends over 14 amino acids. This clonotype was sampled from a male donor with ankylosing spondylitis or in good health (not recorded which). This chain uses TRBV9 with TRBJ2-7; no clear D gene. The sequenced sample was blood, either unsorted or a sorted T cell fraction (not recorded which). CDR3 protein: CASSPRIAVDEQYF. CDR3 DNA sequence: TGTGCCAGCAGCCCGAGGATCGCTGTGGACGAGCAGTACTTC.